The 4 T cell receptor beta chains below come from one sample, sequenced in a study of T cell repertoires in cytomegalovirus infection. TCRdb analysed the reads with MiXCR anew, one entry per CDR3 protein. This sample has fewer than 200,000 distinct CDR3 sequences, with less than 25% found just once. No antigens are known for them. The sequencing used CD8+ T cells from cultured PBMCs, collected from culture after CMV antigen stimulation. The receptors come from a human donor in good health (CMV status not recorded). Some clones in this sample may be carry-over from other donors' samples.

In this sample, this clonotype turned up many times. This chain joins TRBV7-6 and TRBJ2-3; 9 nucleotides agree with TRBD1. Per the germline V gene, CDR1 is SGHVS and CDR2 is FNYEAQ. The CDR3 sequence is 15 residues long. Losses at the gene ends were 3 bases for V and 3 bases for J; bases not matched to a gene: 4. CDR3 DNA sequence: TGTGCCAGCAGCTTCCGGGACAGGGTAACAGATACGCAGTATTTT. The encoded protein is CASSFRDRVTDTQYF.

The V and J genes are TRBV6-5 and TRBJ1-6; no clear D gene. This CDR3 contains 13 residues. Looked up from germline, CDR1 is MNHEY and CDR2 is SVGAGI. V lost 5 bases, J lost 6 bases, and 8 bases lay in between. The CDR3 region is CASSPNINSPLHF. Written as DNA, the CDR3 is TGTGCCAGCAGTCCTAATATTAATTCACCCCTCCACTTT.

The J gene is TRBJ2-1, the V gene TRBV28; 15 bases line up with TRBD2. With V trimmed by 6 bases and J by 1 base, 10 bases remained unmatched. This CDR3 is built from 19 residues. Germline lookup yields CDR1 MDHEN and CDR2 SYDVKM. CDR3 DNA sequence: TGTGCCAGCAGAAGCGGGACTAGCGGGGGGCATATTTCCTACAATGAGCAGTTCTTC. Translated: CASRSGTSGGHISYNEQFF. The full variable domain, with the rest looked up from reference TRBV28 and TRBJ2-1, is DVKVTQSSRYLVKRTGEKVFLECVQDMDHENMFWYRQDPGLGLRLIYFSYDVKMKEKGDIPEGYSVSREKKERFSLILESASTNQTSMYLCASRSGTSGGHISYNEQFFGPGTRLTVL.

This chain connects TRBV7-8 to TRBJ2-1; TRBD2 matches 9 bases. Unmatched junction bases numbered 5, after V lost 4 bases and J lost 4 bases. Germline CDR1 reads SGHVS; CDR2 reads FQNEAQ. The CDR3 has 15 amino acids. As DNA, the CDR3 is TGTGCCAGCAGCTCTCTAGCGGGGCTTTACAATGAGCAGTTCTTC. It codes for CASSSLAGLYNEQFF.